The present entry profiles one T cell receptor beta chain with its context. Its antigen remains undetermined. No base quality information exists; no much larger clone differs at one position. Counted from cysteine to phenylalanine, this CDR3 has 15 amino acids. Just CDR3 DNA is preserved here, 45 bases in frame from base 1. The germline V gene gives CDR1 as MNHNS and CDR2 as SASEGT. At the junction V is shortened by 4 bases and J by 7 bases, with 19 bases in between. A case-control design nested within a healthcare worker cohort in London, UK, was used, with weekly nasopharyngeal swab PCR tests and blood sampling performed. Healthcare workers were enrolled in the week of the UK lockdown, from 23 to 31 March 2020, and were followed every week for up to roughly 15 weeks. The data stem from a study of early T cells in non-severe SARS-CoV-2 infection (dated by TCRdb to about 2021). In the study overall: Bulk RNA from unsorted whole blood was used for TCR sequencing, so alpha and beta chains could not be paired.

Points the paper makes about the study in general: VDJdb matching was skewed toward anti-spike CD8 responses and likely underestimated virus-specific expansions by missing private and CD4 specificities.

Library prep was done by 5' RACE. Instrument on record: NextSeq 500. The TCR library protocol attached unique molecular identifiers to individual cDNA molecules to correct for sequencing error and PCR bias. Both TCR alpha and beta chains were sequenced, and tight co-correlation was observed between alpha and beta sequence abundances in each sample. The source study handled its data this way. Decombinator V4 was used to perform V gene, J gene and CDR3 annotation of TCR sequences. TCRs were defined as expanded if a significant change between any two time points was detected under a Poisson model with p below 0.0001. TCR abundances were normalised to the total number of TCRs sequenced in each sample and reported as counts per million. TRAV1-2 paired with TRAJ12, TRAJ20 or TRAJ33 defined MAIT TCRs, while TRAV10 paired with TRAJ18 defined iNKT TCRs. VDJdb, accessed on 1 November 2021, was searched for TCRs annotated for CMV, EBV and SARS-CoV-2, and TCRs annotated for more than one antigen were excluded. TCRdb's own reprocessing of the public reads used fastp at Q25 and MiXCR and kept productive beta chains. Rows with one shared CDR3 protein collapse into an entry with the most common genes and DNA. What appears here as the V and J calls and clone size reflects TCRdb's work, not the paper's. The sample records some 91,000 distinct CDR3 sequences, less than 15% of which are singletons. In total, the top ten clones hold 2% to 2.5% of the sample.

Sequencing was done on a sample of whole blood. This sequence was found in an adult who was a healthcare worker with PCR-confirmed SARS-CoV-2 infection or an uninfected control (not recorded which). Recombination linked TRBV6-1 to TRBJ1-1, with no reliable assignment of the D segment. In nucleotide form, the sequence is TGTGCCAGCAGTGTGGGAGACGGAGGAGGGTTTGAAGCTTTCTTT. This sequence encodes CASSVGDGGGFEAFF.